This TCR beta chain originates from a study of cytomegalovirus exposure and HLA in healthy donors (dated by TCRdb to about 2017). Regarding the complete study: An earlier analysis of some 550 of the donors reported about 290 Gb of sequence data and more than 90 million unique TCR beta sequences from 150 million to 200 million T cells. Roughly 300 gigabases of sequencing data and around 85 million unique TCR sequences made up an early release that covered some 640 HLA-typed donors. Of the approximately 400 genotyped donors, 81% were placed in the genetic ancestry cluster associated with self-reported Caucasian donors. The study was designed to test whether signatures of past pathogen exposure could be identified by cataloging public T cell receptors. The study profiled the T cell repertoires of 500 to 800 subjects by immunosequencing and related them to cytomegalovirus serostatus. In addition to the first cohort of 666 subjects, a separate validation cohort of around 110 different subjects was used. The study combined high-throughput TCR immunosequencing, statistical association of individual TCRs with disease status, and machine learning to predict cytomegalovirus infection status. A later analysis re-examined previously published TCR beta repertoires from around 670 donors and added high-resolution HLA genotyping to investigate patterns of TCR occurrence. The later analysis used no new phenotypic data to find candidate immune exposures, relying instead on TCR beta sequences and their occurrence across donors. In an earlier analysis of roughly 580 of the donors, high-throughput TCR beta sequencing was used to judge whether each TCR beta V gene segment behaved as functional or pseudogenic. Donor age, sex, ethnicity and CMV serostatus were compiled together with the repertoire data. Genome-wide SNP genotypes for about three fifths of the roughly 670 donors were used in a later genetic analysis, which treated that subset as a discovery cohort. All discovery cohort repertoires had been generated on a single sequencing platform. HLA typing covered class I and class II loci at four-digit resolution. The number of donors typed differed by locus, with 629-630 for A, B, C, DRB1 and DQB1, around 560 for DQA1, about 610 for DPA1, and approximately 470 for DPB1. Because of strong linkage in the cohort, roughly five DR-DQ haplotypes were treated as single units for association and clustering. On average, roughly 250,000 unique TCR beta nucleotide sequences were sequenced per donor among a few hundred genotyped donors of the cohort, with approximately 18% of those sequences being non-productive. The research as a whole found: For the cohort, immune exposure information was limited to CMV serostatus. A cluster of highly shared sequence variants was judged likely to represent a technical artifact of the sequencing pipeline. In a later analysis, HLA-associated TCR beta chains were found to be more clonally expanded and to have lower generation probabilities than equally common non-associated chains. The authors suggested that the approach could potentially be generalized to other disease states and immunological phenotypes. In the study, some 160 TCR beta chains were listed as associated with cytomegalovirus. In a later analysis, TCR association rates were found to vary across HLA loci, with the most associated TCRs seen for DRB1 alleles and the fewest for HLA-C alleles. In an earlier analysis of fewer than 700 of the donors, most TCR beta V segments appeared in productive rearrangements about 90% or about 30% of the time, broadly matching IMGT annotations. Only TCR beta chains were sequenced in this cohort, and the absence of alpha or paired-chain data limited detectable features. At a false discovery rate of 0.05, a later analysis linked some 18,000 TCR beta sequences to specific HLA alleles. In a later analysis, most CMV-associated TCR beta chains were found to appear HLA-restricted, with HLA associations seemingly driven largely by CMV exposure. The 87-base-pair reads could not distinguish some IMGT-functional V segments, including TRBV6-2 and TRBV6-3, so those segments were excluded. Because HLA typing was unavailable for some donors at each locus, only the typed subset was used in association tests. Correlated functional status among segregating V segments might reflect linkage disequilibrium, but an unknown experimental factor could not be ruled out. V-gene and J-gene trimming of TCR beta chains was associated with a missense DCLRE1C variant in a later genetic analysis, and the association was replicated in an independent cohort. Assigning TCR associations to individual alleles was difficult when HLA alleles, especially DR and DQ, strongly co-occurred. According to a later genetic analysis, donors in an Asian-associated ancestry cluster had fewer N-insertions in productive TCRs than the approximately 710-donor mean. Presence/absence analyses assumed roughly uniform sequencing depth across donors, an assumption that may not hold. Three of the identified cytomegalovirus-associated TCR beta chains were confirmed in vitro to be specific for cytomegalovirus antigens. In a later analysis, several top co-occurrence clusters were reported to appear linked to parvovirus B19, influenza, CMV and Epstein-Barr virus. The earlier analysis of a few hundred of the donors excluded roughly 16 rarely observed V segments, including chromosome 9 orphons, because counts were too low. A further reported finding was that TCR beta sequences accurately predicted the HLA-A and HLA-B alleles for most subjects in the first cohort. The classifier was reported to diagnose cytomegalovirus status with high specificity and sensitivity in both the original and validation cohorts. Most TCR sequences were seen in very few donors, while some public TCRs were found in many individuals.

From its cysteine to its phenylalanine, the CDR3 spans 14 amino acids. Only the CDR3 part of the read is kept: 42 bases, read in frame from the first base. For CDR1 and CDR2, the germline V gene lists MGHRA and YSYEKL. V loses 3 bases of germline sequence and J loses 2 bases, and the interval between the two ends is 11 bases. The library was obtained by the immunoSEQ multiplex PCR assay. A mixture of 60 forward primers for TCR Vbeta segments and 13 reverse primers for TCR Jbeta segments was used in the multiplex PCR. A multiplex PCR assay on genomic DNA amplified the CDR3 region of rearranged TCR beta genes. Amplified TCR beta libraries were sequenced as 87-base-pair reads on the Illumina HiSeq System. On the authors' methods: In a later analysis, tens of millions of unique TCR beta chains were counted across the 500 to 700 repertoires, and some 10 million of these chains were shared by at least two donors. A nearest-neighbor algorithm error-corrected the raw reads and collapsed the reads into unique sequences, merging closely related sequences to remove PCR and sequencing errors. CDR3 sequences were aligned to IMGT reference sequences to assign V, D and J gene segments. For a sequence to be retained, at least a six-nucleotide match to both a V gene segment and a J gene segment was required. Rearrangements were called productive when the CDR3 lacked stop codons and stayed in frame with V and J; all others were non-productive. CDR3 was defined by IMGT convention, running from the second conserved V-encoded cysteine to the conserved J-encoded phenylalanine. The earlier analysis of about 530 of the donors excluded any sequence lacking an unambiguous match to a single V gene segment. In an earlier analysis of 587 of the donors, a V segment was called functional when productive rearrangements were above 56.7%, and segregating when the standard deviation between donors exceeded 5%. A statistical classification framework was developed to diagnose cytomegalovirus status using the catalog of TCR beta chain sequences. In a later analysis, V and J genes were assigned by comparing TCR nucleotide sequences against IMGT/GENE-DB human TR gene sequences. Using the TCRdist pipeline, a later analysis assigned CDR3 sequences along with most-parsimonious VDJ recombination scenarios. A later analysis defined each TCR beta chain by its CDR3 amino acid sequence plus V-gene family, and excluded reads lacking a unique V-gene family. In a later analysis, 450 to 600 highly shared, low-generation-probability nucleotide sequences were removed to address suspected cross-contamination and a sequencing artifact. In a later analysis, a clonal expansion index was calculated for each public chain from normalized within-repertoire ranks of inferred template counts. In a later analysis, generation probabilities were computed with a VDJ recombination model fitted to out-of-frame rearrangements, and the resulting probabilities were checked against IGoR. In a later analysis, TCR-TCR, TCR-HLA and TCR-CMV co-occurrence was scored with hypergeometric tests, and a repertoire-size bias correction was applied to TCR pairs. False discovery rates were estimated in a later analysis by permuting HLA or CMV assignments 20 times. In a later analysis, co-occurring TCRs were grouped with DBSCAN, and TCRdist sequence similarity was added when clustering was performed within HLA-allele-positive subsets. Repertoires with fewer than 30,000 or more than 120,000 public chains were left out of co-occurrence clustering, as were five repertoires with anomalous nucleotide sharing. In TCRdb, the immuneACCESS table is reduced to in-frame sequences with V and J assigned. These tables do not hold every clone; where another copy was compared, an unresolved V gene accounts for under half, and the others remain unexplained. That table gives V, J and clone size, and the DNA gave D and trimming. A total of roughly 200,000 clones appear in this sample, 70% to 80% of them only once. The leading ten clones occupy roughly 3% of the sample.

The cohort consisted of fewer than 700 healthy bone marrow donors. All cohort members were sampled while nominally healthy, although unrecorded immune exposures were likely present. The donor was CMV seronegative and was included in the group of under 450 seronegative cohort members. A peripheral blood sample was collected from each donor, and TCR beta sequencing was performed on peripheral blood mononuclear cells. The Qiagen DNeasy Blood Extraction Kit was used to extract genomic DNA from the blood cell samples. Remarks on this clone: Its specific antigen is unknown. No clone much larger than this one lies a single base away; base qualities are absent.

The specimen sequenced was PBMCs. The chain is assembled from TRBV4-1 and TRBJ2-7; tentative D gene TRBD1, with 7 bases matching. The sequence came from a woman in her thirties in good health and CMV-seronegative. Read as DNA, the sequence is TGCGCCAGCAGCCAGGCGGGACAGACCTACGAGCAGTACTTC. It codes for CASSQAGQTYEQYF.